Following are 9 T cell receptor beta chains from one sample sequenced in a study of T cells in Graves' hyperthyroidism and ophthalmopathy. Amplification yielded TCR beta CDR3 regions, with RNA transcripts as the source. The study used the HTBI primer set for a first-round RT-PCR of the TCR CDR3. Via MiXCR, TCRdb re-called the multiplex PCR reads, giving one row per CDR3 protein. The sample carries nearly 750,000 distinct CDR3 sequences, 30% to 40% recorded once. The sequenced material came from blood. These receptors originate from a woman in her thirties or forties with Graves' hyperthyroidism.

This sequence joins TRBV20-1 and TRBJ2-5; TRBD2 agrees at 12 bases. CDR3 size: 17 residues. J lost 5 bases, V lost 1 base, and 11 bases had no gene match. In germline, CDR1 is DFQATT, CDR2 SNEGSKA (reference sequence). CDR3 coding DNA: TGCAGTGCTAGAGGACTAGCGGGAGCCTCCTTAATCGAGACCCAGTACTTC. It is translated as CSARGLAGASLIETQYF.

This clonotype has just a few counts. CDR3 loop: CASSEAGADTQYF. The CDR3 DNA sequence: TGCGCCAGCAGTGAGGCGGGAGCAGATACGCAGTATTTT. V gene TRBV10-1 combines with J gene TRBJ2-3; 7 nucleotides agree with TRBD2. CDR1 and CDR2 from the germline V gene are WNHNN and SYGVQD (reference sequence). This CDR3 contains 13 residues. The V and J ends lost 2 bases and 4 bases, in that order; junction bases with no gene match: 0.

About this clonotype itself: This sequence may be a read error, since a much larger clone differs from it by one base. The CDR3 is CASTHYSSPLHF. CDR3 DNA sequence: TGTGCCAGTACCCACTATAGTTCACCCCTCCACTTT. The gene calls are TRBV19 and TRBJ1-6; D remains ambiguous. In germline, CDR1 is LNHDA, CDR2 SQIVND (reference sequence). The CDR3 is 12 residues long.

The chain employs TRBV5-6 and TRBJ1-1, with 7 bases fitting TRBD1. There are 13 residues in the CDR3. V shed 3 bases, J shed 10 bases, and the junction held 9 bases outside the gene matches. The germline V gene encodes CDR1 SGHDT and CDR2 YYEEEE. In DNA, the CDR3 is TGTGCCAGCAGCTCCGTCCTGACAGGGCGAGCTTTCTTT. Translating it yields CASSSVLTGRAFF.

Comment on this clonotype: One base away lies a much larger clone, so this may be a sequencing read error. V is TRBV19 and J is TRBJ2-5; no clear D. This CDR3 comprises 15 residues. Per germline, CDR1 LNHDA and CDR2 SQIVND (reference sequence). V lost 4 bases to trimming and J lost 2 bases, with 14 bases between them. The CDR3 loop is CASSRAPWSQETQYF. DNA of the CDR3: TGTGCCAGTAGTAGGGCTCCCTGGTCTCAAGAGACCCAGTACTTC.

This clonotype was seen at least ten times. CDR3 coding DNA: TGTGCCACGTCTGCGGGCAGCTTAAGGACTGAAGCTTTCTTT. The encoded protein is CATSAGSLRTEAFF. The V and J genes are TRBV24-1 and TRBJ1-1; D is ambiguous. Per the germline V gene, CDR1 is KGHDR and CDR2 is SFDVKD. CDR3 length equals 14 residues. The V end lost 10 bases, the J end lost 5 bases, and 19 bases lay between the germline ends.

V is TRBV10-3 and J is TRBJ1-6; the D gene is possibly TRBD1 (6 bases). Germline CDR1 ENHRY, CDR2 SYGVKD. This CDR3 is built from 14 residues. Trimming removed 10 bases from V and 9 bases from J, with 19 bases in between. DNA for the CDR3: TGTGCCAGCGCGCTTCGGACAGCGGGTTCACCCCTCCACTTT. This codes for CASALRTAGSPLHF.

This clonotype has only a few counts. The chain recombines TRBV19 with TRBJ1-5; 10 bases line up with TRBD1. V lost 3 bases, J lost 5 bases, and 4 bases stayed unmatched. This CDR3 region has 15 residues. Germline loops: CDR1 LNHDA, CDR2 SQIVND (reference sequence). The CDR3 region is CASSMWTGGYQPQHF. The DNA of the CDR3 is TGTGCCAGTAGTATGTGGACAGGGGGTTATCAGCCCCAGCATTTT.

This clonotype was seen only a few times. The J gene is TRBJ1-2, the V gene TRBV4-3; D gene uncertain. Looked up from germline, CDR1 is LGHNA and CDR2 is YSLEER. Trimming took 0 bases from V and 4 from J, leaving 21 bases between them. The CDR3 length is 18 residues. The chain's CDR3 is CASSQDRRFTVGPYGYTF. The CDR3 nucleotides read TGCGCCAGCAGCCAAGATCGCAGGTTCACCGTCGGCCCCTATGGCTACACCTTC.